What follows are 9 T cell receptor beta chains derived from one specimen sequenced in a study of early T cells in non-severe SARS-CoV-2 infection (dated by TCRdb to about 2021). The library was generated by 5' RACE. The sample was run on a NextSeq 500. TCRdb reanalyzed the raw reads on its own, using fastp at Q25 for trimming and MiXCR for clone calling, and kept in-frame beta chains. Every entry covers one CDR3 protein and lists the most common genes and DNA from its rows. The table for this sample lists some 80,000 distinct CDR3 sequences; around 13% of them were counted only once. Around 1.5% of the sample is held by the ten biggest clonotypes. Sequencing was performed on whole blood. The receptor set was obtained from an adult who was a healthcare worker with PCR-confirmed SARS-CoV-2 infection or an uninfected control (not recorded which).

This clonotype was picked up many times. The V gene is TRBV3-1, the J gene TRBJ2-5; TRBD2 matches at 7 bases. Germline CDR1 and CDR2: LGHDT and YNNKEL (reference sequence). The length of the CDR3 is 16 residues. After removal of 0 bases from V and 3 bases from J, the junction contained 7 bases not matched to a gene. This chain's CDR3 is CASSQDFGLGKETQYF. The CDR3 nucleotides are TGTGCCAGCAGCCAAGATTTCGGACTAGGAAAAGAGACCCAGTACTTC.

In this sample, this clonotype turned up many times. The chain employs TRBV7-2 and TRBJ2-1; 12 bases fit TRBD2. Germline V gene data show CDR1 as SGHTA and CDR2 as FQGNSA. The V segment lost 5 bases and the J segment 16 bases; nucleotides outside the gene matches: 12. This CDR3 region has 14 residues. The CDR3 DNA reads TGTGCCAGCAGCCAAGCGACTAGCGGGGGCCGCAAATTCTTC. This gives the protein CASSQATSGGRKFF.

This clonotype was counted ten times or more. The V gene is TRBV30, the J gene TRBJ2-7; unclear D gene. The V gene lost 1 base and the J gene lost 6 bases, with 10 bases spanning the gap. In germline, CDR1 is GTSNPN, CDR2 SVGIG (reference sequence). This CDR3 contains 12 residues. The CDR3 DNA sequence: TGTGCCTGGAGTGCTATGTGGGGCGAGCAGTACTTC. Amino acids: CAWSAMWGEQYF.

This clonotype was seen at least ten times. CDR3 amino acids: CASAPNGYTF. As DNA, the CDR3 is TGTGCCAGCGCCCCTAATGGCTACACCTTC. The V and J genes are TRBV7-9 and TRBJ1-2; no definite D call. Trimming shortened V by 8 bases and J by 6 bases, and 7 bases separated the two germline ends. The CDR3 spans 10 residues. Germline V gives CDR1 SEHNR, CDR2 FQNEAQ (reference sequence).

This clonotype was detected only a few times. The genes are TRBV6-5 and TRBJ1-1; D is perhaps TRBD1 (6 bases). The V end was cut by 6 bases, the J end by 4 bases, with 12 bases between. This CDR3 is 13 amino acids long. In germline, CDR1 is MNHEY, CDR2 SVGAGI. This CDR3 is CASRTQGGTEAFF. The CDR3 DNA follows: TGTGCCAGCAGAACACAGGGAGGCACTGAAGCTTTCTTT.

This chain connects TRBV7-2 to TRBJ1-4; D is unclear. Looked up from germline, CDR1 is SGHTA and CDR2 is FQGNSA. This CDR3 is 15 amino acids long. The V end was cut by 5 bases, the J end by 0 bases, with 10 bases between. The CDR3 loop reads CASSPQGATNEKLFF. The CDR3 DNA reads TGTGCCAGCAGCCCCCAAGGCGCAACTAATGAAAAACTGTTTTTT.

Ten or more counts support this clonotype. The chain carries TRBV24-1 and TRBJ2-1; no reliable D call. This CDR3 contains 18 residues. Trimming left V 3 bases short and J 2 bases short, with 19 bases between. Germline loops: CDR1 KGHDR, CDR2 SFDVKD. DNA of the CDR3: TGTGCCACCAGTGATCCGCCCAAACACATGCCCACCTACAATGAGCAGTTCTTC. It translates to CATSDPPKHMPTYNEQFF.

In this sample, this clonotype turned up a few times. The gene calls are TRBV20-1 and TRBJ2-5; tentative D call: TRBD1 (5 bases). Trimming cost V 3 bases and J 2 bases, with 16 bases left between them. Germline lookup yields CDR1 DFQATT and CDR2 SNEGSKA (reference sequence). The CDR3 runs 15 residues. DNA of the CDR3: TGCAGTGCTAGGCCTGACAGTTTACTACAAGAGACCCAGTACTTC. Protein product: CSARPDSLLQETQYF.

The CDR3 coding sequence is TGTGCCAGCAGTGCGGGACTCTATGGCTACACCTTC. This gives the protein CASSAGLYGYTF. The chain uses TRBV6-1 and TRBJ1-2; D is possibly TRBD1 (5 bases). Germline V CDR1 and CDR2: MNHNS, SASEGT. The ends were cut back, 4 bases at V and 4 bases at J, with 7 bases in the middle. This CDR3 is 12 amino acids long.